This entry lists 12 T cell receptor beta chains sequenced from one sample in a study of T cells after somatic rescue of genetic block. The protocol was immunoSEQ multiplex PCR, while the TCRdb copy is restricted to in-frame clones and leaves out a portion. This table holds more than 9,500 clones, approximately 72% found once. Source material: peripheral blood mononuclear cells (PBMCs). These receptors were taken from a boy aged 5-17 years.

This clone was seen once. Written as DNA, the CDR3 is TGTGCCAGCAGGGGGAGCACAGATACGCAGTATTTT. As protein: CASRGSTDTQYF. The V gene is TRBV25-1, the J gene TRBJ2-3; D not resolved. Germline CDR1 reads MGHDK; CDR2 reads SYGVNS. This CDR3 has 12 residues. V was cut by 6 bases and J by 0 bases, with 4 bases left in between.

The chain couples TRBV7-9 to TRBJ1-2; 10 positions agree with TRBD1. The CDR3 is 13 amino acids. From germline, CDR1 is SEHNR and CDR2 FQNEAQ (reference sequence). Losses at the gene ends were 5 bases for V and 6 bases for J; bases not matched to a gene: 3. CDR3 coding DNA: TGTGCCAGCAGCGCCGACAGGGGGCATGGCTACACCTTC. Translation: CASSADRGHGYTF.

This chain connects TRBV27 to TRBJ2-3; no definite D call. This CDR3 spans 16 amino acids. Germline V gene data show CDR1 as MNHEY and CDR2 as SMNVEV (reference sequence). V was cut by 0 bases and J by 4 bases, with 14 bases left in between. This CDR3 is CASSLSILTPADTQYF. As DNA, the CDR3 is TGTGCCAGCAGTTTATCGATACTAACCCCCGCAGATACGCAGTATTTT.

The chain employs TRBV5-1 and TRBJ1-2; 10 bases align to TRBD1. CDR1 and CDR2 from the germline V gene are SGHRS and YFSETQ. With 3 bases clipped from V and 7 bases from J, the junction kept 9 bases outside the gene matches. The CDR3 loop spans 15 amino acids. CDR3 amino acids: CASSSYRQGASGYTF. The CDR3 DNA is TGCGCCAGCAGCTCCTATCGACAGGGGGCGTCTGGCTACACCTTC.

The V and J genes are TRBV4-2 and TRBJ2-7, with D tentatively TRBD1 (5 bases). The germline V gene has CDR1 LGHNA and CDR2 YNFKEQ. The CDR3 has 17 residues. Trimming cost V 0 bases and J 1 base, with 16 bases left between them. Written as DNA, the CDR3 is TGTGCCAGCAGCCAAGAAGGGGTAGGGGCGGAGTCCTACGAGCAGTACTTC. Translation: CASSQEGVGAESYEQYF.

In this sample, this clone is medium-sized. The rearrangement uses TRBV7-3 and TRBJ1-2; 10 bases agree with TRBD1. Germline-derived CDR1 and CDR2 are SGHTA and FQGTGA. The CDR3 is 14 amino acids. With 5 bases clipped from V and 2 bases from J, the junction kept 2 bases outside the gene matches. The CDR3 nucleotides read TGTGCCAGCAGCGCGGGACAGGGGAACTATGGCTACACCTTC. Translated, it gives CASSAGQGNYGYTF.

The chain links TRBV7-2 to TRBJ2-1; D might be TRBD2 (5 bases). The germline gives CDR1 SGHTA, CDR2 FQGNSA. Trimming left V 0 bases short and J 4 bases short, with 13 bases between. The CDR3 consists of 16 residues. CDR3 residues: CASSLALGRDYNEQFF. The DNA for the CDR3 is TGTGCCAGCAGCTTAGCGCTCGGACGGGATTACAATGAGCAGTTCTTC.

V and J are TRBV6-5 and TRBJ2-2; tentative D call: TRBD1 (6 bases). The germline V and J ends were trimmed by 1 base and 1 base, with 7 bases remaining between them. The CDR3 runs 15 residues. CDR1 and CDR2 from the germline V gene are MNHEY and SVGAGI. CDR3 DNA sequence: TGTGCCAGCAGTTACTTACAGGGGAACACCGGGGAGCTGTTTTTT. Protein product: CASSYLQGNTGELFF.

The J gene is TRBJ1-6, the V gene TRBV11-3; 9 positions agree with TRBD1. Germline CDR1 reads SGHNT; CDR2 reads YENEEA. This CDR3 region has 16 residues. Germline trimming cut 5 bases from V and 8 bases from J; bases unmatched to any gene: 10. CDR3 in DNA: TGTGCCAGCAGCCTCCTAACGGGACAGGGATATTCACCCCTCCACTTT. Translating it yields CASSLLTGQGYSPLHF.

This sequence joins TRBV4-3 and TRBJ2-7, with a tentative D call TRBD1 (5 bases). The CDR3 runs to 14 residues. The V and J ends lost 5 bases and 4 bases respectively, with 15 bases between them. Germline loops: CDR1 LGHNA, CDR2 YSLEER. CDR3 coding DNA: TGCGCCAGCAGCTCTCGAAAGGGGCGGTACGAGCAGTACTTC. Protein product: CASSSRKGRYEQYF.

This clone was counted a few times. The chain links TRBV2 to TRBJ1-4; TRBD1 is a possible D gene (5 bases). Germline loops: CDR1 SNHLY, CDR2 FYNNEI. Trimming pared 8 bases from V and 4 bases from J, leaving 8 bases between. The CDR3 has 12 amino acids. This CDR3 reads CASGRGNEKLFF. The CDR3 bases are TGTGCCAGCGGAAGGGGTAATGAAAAACTGTTTTTT.

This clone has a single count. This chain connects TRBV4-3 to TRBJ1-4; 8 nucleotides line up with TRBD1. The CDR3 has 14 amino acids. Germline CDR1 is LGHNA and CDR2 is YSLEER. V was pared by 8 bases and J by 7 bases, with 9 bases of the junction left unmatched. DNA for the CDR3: TGCGCCAGCGGAACAGGGGGAGTAGTTGAAAAACTGTTTTTT. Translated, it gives CASGTGGVVEKLFF.